This T cell receptor (beta chain) was observed in a study of shared clonotypes between healthy human individuals. Whole-study results and caveats: Apart from blood, nothing was sampled; tissue repertoires likely differ.

Germline-derived CDR1 and CDR2 are SGHDT and YYEEEE. J was trimmed by 4 bases and V by 1 base; bases with no gene match: 7. The CDR3 is 17 residues long. CD45RO-negative, CCR7-selected cells formed the naive CD8 fraction, which excluded terminally differentiated effector memory CD45RA+ cells. Deep-level settings were used for running the assay. The protocol was immunoSEQ multiplex PCR, while the TCRdb copy is restricted to in-frame clones and leaves out a portion. The profile shows about 2.1 million clones, just over 90% of them singletons. Of note for this clone: Its antigen is still unknown.

This chain connects TRBV5-6 to TRBJ2-6; 8 bases agree with TRBD2. The sample was naive CD8+ T cells from PBMCs. This sequence was found in a man younger than 30 in good health. Some clones in this sample may be carry-over from other donors' samples. This CDR3 is CASSLLRGAPGANVLTF. CDR3 nucleotide sequence: TGTGCCAGCAGCTTGTTGCGGGGGGCTCCCGGGGCCAACGTCCTGACTTTC. Together with reference TRBV5-6 and TRBJ2-6, the CDR3 gives the full variable domain: DAGVTQSPTHLIKTRGQQVTLRCSPKSGHDTVSWYQQALGQGPQFIFQYYEEEERQRGNFPDRFSGHQFPNYSSELNVNALLLGDSALYLCASSLLRGAPGANVLTFGAGSRLTVL.